Listed below are T cell receptor beta chains from one sample, sequenced in a study of blood T cell repertoires in COVID-19. The protocol was immunoSEQ multiplex PCR, while the TCRdb copy is restricted to in-frame clones and leaves out a portion. The table includes 200,000 to 300,000 clones, about 83% detected once. Material for sequencing was peripheral blood. Every receptor here comes from a human donor in a cohort sampled during active COVID-19. CDR3s include the opening cysteine and the closing phenylalanine or tryptophan. The D gene is left open where the match is weak. Clone size appears in some rows only: once, few, many, or a class for an expanded clone.

TRBV23-1	TRBJ1-5	.	TRBD1	CASSQSNFYRGTSQPQHF	TGCGCCAGCAGTCAATCCAACTTTTACAGGGGAACTAGTCAGCCCCAGCATTTT
TRBV7-3	TRBJ2-1	.	.	CASSSGHGDNEQFF	TGTGCCAGCAGCTCGGGACACGGTGACAATGAGCAGTTCTTC
TRBV7-2	TRBJ2-3	.	.	CASISSLRADTQYF	TGTGCCAGCATCTCGAGTTTGAGAGCAGATACGCAGTATTTT
TRBV29-1	TRBJ2-7	.	.	CSVSRRSGPYEQYF	TGCAGCGTCTCTCGGCGGAGCGGGCCCTACGAGCAGTACTTC
TRBV7-2	TRBJ1-6	.	TRBD1	CATTRDRGRKNSPLHF	TGTGCCACCACTCGGGACAGGGGGCGAAAGAATTCACCCCTCCACTTT
TRBV5-1	TRBJ2-3	.	TRBD2	CASSSGSTDTQYF	TGCGCCAGCTCTAGCGGGAGCACAGATACGCAGTATTTT
TRBV6-6	TRBJ1-6	few	.	CASSYELSYNSPLHF	TGTGCCAGCAGTTACGAGCTCTCCTATAATTCACCCCTCCACTTT
TRBV28	TRBJ1-2	once	.	CASSLGANYGYTF	TGTGCCAGCAGTCTGGGAGCTAACTATGGCTACACCTTC
TRBV12-5	TRBJ2-1	.	.	CASGPGNSYNEQFF	TGTGCTAGTGGCCCGGGAAACTCCTACAATGAGCAGTTCTTC
TRBV11-2	TRBJ1-1	.	.	CASSLTAGTLPAFF	TGTGCCAGCAGCTTAACGGCAGGGACATTACCGGCTTTCTTT
TRBV5-1	TRBJ1-6	once	TRBD1	CASSGGTGGNSPLHF	TGCGCCAGCAGCGGGGGGACAGGGGGAAATTCACCCCTCCACTTT
TRBV10-3	TRBJ2-7	.	TRBD1	CAISGQGHSYEQYF	TGTGCCATCAGTGGACAGGGGCACTCCTACGAGCAGTACTTC
TRBV5-1	TRBJ1-4	.	TRBD1	CASSLSGTGGIREKLFF	TGCGCCAGCAGCCTGTCCGGGACAGGGGGGATAAGGGAAAAACTGTTTTTT
TRBV12-3/TRBV12-4	TRBJ2-7	.	.	CAGRGEQYF	TGTGCCGGGAGAGGCGAGCAGTACTTC
TRBV29-1	TRBJ2-1	.	.	CSVFGQISYNEQFF	TGCAGCGTTTTTGGACAGATCTCCTACAATGAGCAGTTCTTC
TRBV5-4	TRBJ2-5	.	.	CASSRRDRLGETQYF	TGTGCCAGCAGCCGGAGGGACAGACTCGGGGAGACCCAGTACTTC
TRBV19	TRBJ2-3	.	.	CASSRRRGFTDTQYF	TGTGCCAGTAGCCGACGGCGAGGTTTCACAGATACGCAGTATTTT
TRBV19	TRBJ1-4	.	TRBD1	CASSKTGGDEKLFF	TGTGCCAGTAGTAAGACAGGGGGCGACGAAAAACTGTTTTTT
TRBV5-1	TRBJ1-5	few	.	CASSPGQSEQPQHF	TGCGCCAGCAGCCCTGGACAGAGCGAACAGCCCCAGCATTTT
TRBV6-5	TRBJ2-7	.	TRBD1	CASSYRGTGPSYEQYF	TGTGCCAGCAGTTACCGCGGGACAGGGCCCTCCTACGAGCAGTACTTC
TRBV11-1	TRBJ1-1	.	.	CASSLVEGGTEAFF	TGTGCCAGCAGCTTAGTTGAAGGGGGTACTGAAGCTTTCTTT
TRBV12-2	TRBJ2-2	.	.	CASRSRLGTNTGELFF	TGTGCAAGTCGCTCCCGACTAGGGACTAACACCGGGGAGCTGTTTTTT
TRBV27	TRBJ1-6	few	TRBD1	CASSLTGGNSPLHF	TGTGCCAGCAGTTTAACAGGGGGAAATTCACCCCTCCACTTT
TRBV5-4	TRBJ1-1	.	TRBD1	CASSTGQQHTEAFF	TGTGCCAGCAGCACGGGACAGCAACACACTGAAGCTTTCTTT
TRBV3-1/TRBV3-2	TRBJ2-2	.	.	CASSARSRLFNTGELFF	TGTGCCAGCAGCGCTCGGTCGCGTCTTTTCAACACCGGGGAGCTGTTTTTT
TRBV7-2	TRBJ1-5	few	.	CASSLGGMSNQPQHF	TGTGCCAGCAGCTTAGGAGGGATGAGCAATCAGCCCCAGCATTTT
TRBV5-1	TRBJ2-1	once	TRBD1	CASSQWTGGSYNEQFF	TGCGCCAGCAGCCAATGGACAGGGGGCTCCTACAATGAGCAGTTCTTC
TRBV10-1	TRBJ2-1	.	TRBD2	CASSEGLAGENEQFF	TGCGCCAGCAGTGAAGGTCTAGCGGGGGAAAATGAGCAGTTCTTC
TRBV6-1	TRBJ2-6	.	TRBD1	CASSEDAAGGLLSRWANVLTF	TGTGCCAGCAGTGAAGACGCGGCAGGGGGCCTTTTAAGTCGCTGGGCCAACGTCCTGACTTTC
TRBV7-3	TRBJ2-1	.	.	CASSLDGDSYEQFF	TGTGCCAGCAGCTTAGACGGGGATAGTTATGAGCAGTTCTTC
TRBV7-9	TRBJ1-1	.	.	CAGLKGQWAEAFF	TGTGCCGGGCTCAAGGGGCAGTGGGCTGAAGCTTTCTTT
TRBV28	TRBJ2-7	.	.	CASIPLFASGTYEQYF	TGTGCCAGCATCCCACTTTTTGCTTCGGGGACCTACGAGCAGTACTTC
TRBV5-1	TRBJ1-2	.	TRBD1	CASSLGDSKYGYTF	TGCGCCAGCAGCTTGGGGGACAGTAAATATGGCTACACCTTC
TRBV7-9	TRBJ1-1	.	.	CASSLLAGRSEAFF	TGTGCCAGCAGCTTACTGGCAGGGAGGTCTGAAGCTTTCTTT
TRBV19	TRBJ1-4	.	.	CASSGGRTEKLFF	TGTGCCAGTAGTGGAGGGAGGACAGAAAAACTGTTTTTT
TRBV30	TRBJ1-4	once	TRBD1	CAWSGTGSNEKLFF	TGTGCCTGGTCCGGGACAGGGTCTAATGAAAAACTGTTTTTT
TRBV15	TRBJ1-5	.	.	CATSRLAASNQPQHF	TGTGCCACCAGCAGACTTGCGGCTAGCAATCAGCCCCAGCATTTT
TRBV18	TRBJ2-1	.	.	CASSPIAGDNEQFF	TGTGCCAGCTCACCTATAGCAGGGGACAATGAGCAGTTCTTC
TRBV5-1	TRBJ2-5	.	.	CASSASGTFQETQYF	TGCGCCAGCAGCGCATCCGGGACTTTCCAAGAGACCCAGTACTTC
TRBV2	TRBJ2-6	.	.	CASSIHRVRSGANVLTF	TGTGCCAGCAGTATTCACAGGGTTAGGTCTGGGGCCAACGTCCTGACTTTC
TRBV5-1	TRBJ2-7	few	.	CASSLTDYYEQYF	TGCGCCAGCAGCTTGACAGATTACTACGAGCAGTACTTC